These 27 T cell receptor beta chains were all obtained from the same sample, sequenced in a study of T cell changes during pregnancy in multiple sclerosis. Assay used: immunoSEQ multiplex PCR; TCRdb lists only in-frame clones, some missing. The repertoire holds 50,000 to 75,000 clones, with 91% as singletons. Material: peripheral blood, obtained in the third trimester of pregnancy. Source of these receptors: a female donor in good health, enrolled as a control in a pregnancy study.

This clone appeared a single time. The identical CDR3 is also encoded by other nucleotide sequences in the sample. Here the CDR3 DNA reads TGTGCCAGCAGCTCTAGACAGGGCAATCAGCCCCAGCATTTT. Protein sequence: CASSSRQGNQPQHF. The V and J genes are TRBV7-2 and TRBJ1-5, with D perhaps TRBD1 (6 bases). The CDR3 covers 14 residues. Germline CDR1 is SGHTA and CDR2 is FQGNSA. V was cut by 4 bases and J by 2 bases, with 9 bases left in between.

The chain recombines TRBV13 with TRBJ2-7; a possible D gene is TRBD1 (6 bases). There are 14 residues in the CDR3. Trimming removed 2 bases from V and 2 bases from J, with 10 bases in between. Germline CDR1 and CDR2: PRHDT and FYEKMQ (reference sequence). In DNA, the CDR3 is TGTGCCAGCAGCTTAAGACAGGCTCCCTACGAGCAGTACTTC. It specifies CASSLRQAPYEQYF.

The CDR3 nucleotides are TGTGCCAGTAGTATCGTGGTTGCAGTAAATCAGCCCCAGCATTTT. Its translation: CASSIVVAVNQPQHF. V gene TRBV19 combines with J gene TRBJ1-5; D unclear. Germline-derived CDR1 and CDR2 are LNHDA and SQIVND (reference sequence). V was clipped by 3 bases and J by 4 bases, with 13 bases between them. The CDR3 extends over 15 amino acids.

This chain uses TRBV6-5 with TRBJ1-2, with D hard to call. V lost 8 bases to trimming and J lost 6 bases, with 13 bases between them. The CDR3 is made up of 12 amino acids. CDR1 and CDR2 (germline): MNHEY, SVGAGI. The CDR3 DNA sequence: TGTGCCAGCCATGCTGCCGGGGATGGCTACACCTTC. This encodes CASHAAGDGYTF.

This clone has a handful of counts. The chain couples TRBV7-6 to TRBJ2-2, with 9 bases matching TRBD1. The CDR3 consists of 16 residues. The junction had 8 bases not matched to a gene; V was cut back by 5 bases and J by 4 bases. Per the germline V gene, CDR1 is SGHVS and CDR2 is FNYEAQ. In nucleotides, the CDR3 is TGTGCCAGCAGCCCGGTTCCGACAGGGGGCACCGGGGAGCTGTTTTTT. Its translation: CASSPVPTGGTGELFF.

Note on this clone: The germline gene is not matched at one end of the junction; a read error may be the cause. The chain combines TRBV14 with TRBJ2-7; 10 nucleotides agree with TRBD1. Germline V gene data show CDR1 as SGHDN and CDR2 as FVKESK. The CDR3 is 13 residues long. CDR3 sequence reads: CASSQRPSGQGNF. CDR3 nucleotides: TGTGCCAGCAGCCAAAGGCCCTCGGGACAGGGGAACTTC.

The V call is TRBV30, the J call TRBJ2-5, with unresolved D. Judging by the DNA end, TRBJ2-7 fits better; the J call may be wrong. This CDR3 contains 13 residues. The germline gives CDR1 GTSNPN, CDR2 SVGIG (reference sequence). CDR3 region: CAWIATTTYEQYF. The CDR3 DNA is TGTGCCTGGATAGCCACTACAACCTACGAGCAGTACTTC.

The chain uses TRBV6-6 and TRBJ2-2; D may be TRBD1 (5 bases). The V and J ends lost 11 bases and 0 bases respectively, with 13 bases between them. The germline V gene has CDR1 MNHNY and CDR2 SVGAGI (reference sequence). The CDR3 spans 14 residues. The CDR3 DNA reads as TGTGCCGCCAGGGAAAACGCGAACACCGGGGAGCTGTTTTTT. Translation gives CAARENANTGELFF.

This chain uses TRBV2 with TRBJ2-6; D possibly corresponds to TRBD2 (5 bases). Germline values: CDR1 SNHLY, CDR2 FYNNEI. The germline V and J ends were trimmed by 8 bases and 4 bases, with 15 bases remaining between them. CDR3 length equals 15 residues. The chain's CDR3 is CASLAGHTGANVLTF. CDR3 coding DNA: TGTGCCAGCTTGGCGGGTCATACGGGGGCCAACGTCCTGACTTTC.

A word on this clone: At one of its ends the junction is not consistent with the germline gene, which may arise from a read error. The chain employs TRBV7-7 and TRBJ2-7; 8 bases match TRBD2. The V gene's germline CDR1 is SSHAT and CDR2 FNYEAQ (reference sequence). The CDR3 runs to 15 residues. This chain's CDR3 is CASSELAGSSYEQYF. The CDR3 DNA reads TGTGCTAGCAGCGAGCTAGCGGGCAGCTCCTACGAGCAGTACTTC.

This chain links TRBV18 with TRBJ2-5, with TRBD1 identical over 9 bases. The V and J ends lost 6 bases and 3 bases, in that order; junction bases with no gene match: 5. Germline V CDR1 and CDR2: KGHSH, LQKENI. This CDR3 is built from 14 residues. CDR3 region: CASSGQGREETQYF. The CDR3 DNA reads as TGTGCCAGCTCGGGACAGGGCCGGGAAGAGACCCAGTACTTC.

The gene calls are TRBV5-6 and TRBJ2-7, with TRBD2 identical over 8 bases. The CDR3 sequence is 13 residues long. V shed 2 bases and J 2 bases; nucleotides not matched to a gene: 0. Germline V gene data show CDR1 as SGHDT and CDR2 as YYEEEE. The CDR3 reads CASSFGGAYEQYF. CDR3 DNA: TGTGCCAGCAGCTTCGGGGGGGCCTACGAGCAGTACTTC.

This chain uses TRBV6-1 with TRBJ2-2; D might be TRBD1 (5 bases). The V and J ends lost 2 bases and 8 bases respectively, with 12 bases between them. Germline CDR1 MNHNS, CDR2 SASEGT. CDR3 length equals 14 residues. The DNA for the CDR3 is TGTGCCAGCAGTGAAATCTTAGGGGCAGGGGAGCTGTTTTTT. Protein: CASSEILGAGELFF.

CDR3 in DNA: TGTGCCAGTAGTATAGCGACAGGGGTGGACTATGGCTACACCTTC. Amino acids: CASSIATGVDYGYTF. V gene TRBV19 combines with J gene TRBJ1-2; 8 nucleotides line up with TRBD1. CDR1 is LNHDA, CDR2 SQIVND, per germline (reference sequence). CDR3 size: 15 residues. The J segment lost 3 bases and the V segment lost 1 base, leaving 4 bases of the junction unmatched.

The CDR3 DNA reads as TGTGCCAGCAGTTTAACAGGGACCTACGAGCAGTACTTC. Translated, it gives CASSLTGTYEQYF. The chain uses TRBV27 and TRBJ2-7, with TRBD1 as a possible D gene (6 bases). The CDR3 sequence is 13 residues long. In germline, CDR1 is MNHEY, CDR2 SMNVEV (reference sequence). Trimming stripped 2 bases from V and 2 bases from J, with 7 bases between.

The chain carries TRBV18 and TRBJ2-3; 7 bases align to TRBD2. Germline V CDR1 and CDR2: KGHSH, LQKENI. V lost 2 bases, J lost 4 bases, and 0 bases stayed unmatched. The CDR3 covers 13 residues. The CDR3 region has the DNA TGTGCCAGCTCACCAGGGAGGGCAGATACGCAGTATTTT. Residues: CASSPGRADTQYF.

The chain couples TRBV2 to TRBJ2-1; perhaps TRBD2 as D (6 bases). V gave up 2 bases and J gave up 4 bases, with 15 bases separating them. From germline, CDR1 is SNHLY and CDR2 FYNNEI. CDR3 size: 16 residues. CDR3 residues: CASSEPLASSYNEQFF. The CDR3 nucleotides read TGTGCCAGCAGTGAACCGCTAGCGTCATCATACAATGAGCAGTTCTTC. The entire variable domain, with the rest obtained from reference TRBV2 and TRBJ2-1, is as follows: EPEVTQTPSHQVTQMGQEVILRCVPISNHLYFYWYRQILGQKVEFLVSFYNNEISEKSEIFDDQFSVERPDGSNFTLKIRSTKLEDSAMYFCASSEPLASSYNEQFFGPGTRLTVL.

CDR3 nucleotides: TGTGCCAGTCGGGACAGGGGACCCTACGAGCAGTACTTC. Translated: CASRDRGPYEQYF. This chain connects TRBV6-5 to TRBJ2-7; TRBD1 matches 10 bases. Losses at the gene ends were 9 bases for V and 2 bases for J; bases not matched to a gene: 4. The CDR3 length is 13 residues. Germline assignment: CDR1 MNHEY and CDR2 SVGAGI.

This clone was observed once. This chain joins TRBV6-1 and TRBJ1-6; D gene ambiguous. This CDR3 is built from 17 residues. V lost 1 base and J 4 bases, leaving 14 bases between the germline ends. The germline V gene encodes CDR1 MNHNS and CDR2 SASEGT. CDR3 nucleotides: TGTGCCAGCAGTGAAGGGCGGAGGAGAAATTATAATTCACCCCTCCACTTT. Protein: CASSEGRRRNYNSPLHF.

This clone appeared once. V gene TRBV6-6 combines with J gene TRBJ2-5; D gene unclear. The V end lost 5 bases, the J end lost 5 bases, and 12 bases lay between the germline ends. The CDR3 has 13 amino acids. CDR1 is MNHNY, CDR2 SVGAGI, per germline (reference sequence). In DNA, the CDR3 is TGTGCCAGCAGTCCAACTACCGTCGAGACCCAGTACTTC. It specifies CASSPTTVETQYF.

The CDR3 region is CASSLRRSSAEQYF. The CDR3 nucleotides are TGTGCCAGCAGCTTGCGGAGGTCTAGCGCCGAGCAGTACTTC. The chain combines TRBV11-1 with TRBJ2-7, with D possibly being TRBD2 (6 bases). The germline V and J ends were trimmed by 3 bases and 6 bases, with 15 bases remaining between them. Germline CDR1 SGHAT, CDR2 FQDESV (reference sequence). The CDR3 is 14 amino acids.

This clone was detected only once. This rearrangement joins TRBV30 to TRBJ2-4; 9 nucleotides match TRBD2. The ends lost 5 bases at V and 4 bases at J; junction bases unmatched: 9. Germline V gene sequence: CDR1 GTSNPN, CDR2 SVGIG (reference sequence). CDR3 size: 15 residues. The DNA for the CDR3 is TGTGCCTGGGGTCGCGGGGGGGCTTTTAAAAACATTCAGTACTTC. Translating it yields CAWGRGGAFKNIQYF. Combining the CDR3 with reference TRBV30 and TRBJ2-4 gives the whole variable domain SQTIHQWPATLVQPVGSPLSLECTVEGTSNPNLYWYRQAAGRGLQLLFYSVGIGQISSEVPQNLSASRPQDRQFILSSKKLLLSDSGFYLCAWGRGGAFKNIQYFGAGTRLSVL.

J is TRBJ2-1 and V is TRBV4-2, with D perhaps matching TRBD2 (7 bases). The germline gives CDR1 LGHNA, CDR2 YNFKEQ. V lost 1 base, J lost 1 base, and 11 bases lay in between. There are 16 residues in the CDR3. Here the CDR3 reads CASSQVAGASYNEQFF. CDR3 nucleotides: TGTGCCAGCAGCCAAGTCGCGGGGGCGTCCTACAATGAGCAGTTCTTC.

The chain links TRBV11-2 to TRBJ1-5, with 8 bases fitting TRBD1. Trimming cost V 5 bases and J 4 bases; bases outside gene matches: 7. The CDR3 runs 15 residues. Germline loops: CDR1 SGHAT, CDR2 FQNNGV. As DNA, the CDR3 is TGTGCCAGCAGCGAAGACAGGGGAGGAAATCAGCCCCAGCATTTT. Its protein is CASSEDRGGNQPQHF.

V is TRBV7-9 and J is TRBJ2-1; D is unclear. Germline V CDR1 and CDR2: SEHNR, FQNEAQ (reference sequence). Deletions cut 1 base from V and 4 bases from J, with 5 bases between. This CDR3 has 13 residues. The CDR3 spells CASSLGQYNEQFF. For the CDR3, the DNA is TGTGCCAGCAGCTTAGGTCAGTACAATGAGCAGTTCTTC.

This sequence joins TRBV28 and TRBJ2-7; 9 nucleotides agree with TRBD1. This CDR3 comprises 15 residues. Germline V gene data show CDR1 as MDHEN and CDR2 as SYDVKM. Trimming at V came to 4 bases and at J to 2 bases, leaving 6 bases not matched to a gene. The CDR3 DNA is TGTGCCAGCAGTTCCGGGACAGGGACTGCCTACGAGCAGTACTTC. Amino acid sequence: CASSSGTGTAYEQYF.

This clone has only one observation. CDR3 sequence (DNA): TGCGCCAGCAGCTTGGCCGTAGGCGGGGGGAAAGAGACCCAGTACTTC. Its protein product is CASSLAVGGGKETQYF. This sequence joins TRBV5-1 and TRBJ2-5, with 8 bases fitting TRBD2. The CDR3 consists of 16 residues. The V gene's germline CDR1 is SGHRS and CDR2 YFSETQ. J was trimmed by 3 bases and V by 0 bases; bases with no gene match: 7. Full variable domain (missing parts from reference TRBV5-1 and TRBJ2-5): KAGVTQTPRYLIKTRGQQVTLSCSPISGHRSVSWYQQTPGQGLQFLFEYFSETQRNKGNFPGRFSGRQFSNSRSEMNVSTLELGDSALYLCASSLAVGGGKETQYFGPGTRLLVL.